This T cell receptor (beta chain) was captured by sequencing in a study of shared clonotypes between healthy human individuals. Looking at the study overall: Donors had three CD4 naive, three CD4 memory, two CD8 naive and one CD8 memory plate apiece. Study results and limitations: Depth of sequencing was expected to influence donor clonotype sharing.

A split of CD4+ cells into CD45RA+ naive and CD45RA-negative memory subsets was performed. Comments on this clone: The antigen is undetermined.

The germline V gene encodes CDR1 SEHNR and CDR2 FQNEAQ (reference sequence). V lost 5 bases and J lost 0; bases outside the gene matches: 10. CDR3 size: 18 residues. Generated by immunoSEQ multiplex PCR, the TCRdb table keeps only in-frame clones and is missing some. The sample records a few million clones, 85% to 95% being singletons. This sequence joins TRBV7-9 and TRBJ1-5, with TRBD1 matching 10 bases. Sequencing was performed on naive CD4+ T cells from PBMCs. Indicated subset: CD45RA+ positively selected. This sequence was found in a young man in good health. Some clones in this sample may be carry-over from other donors' samples. CDR3 DNA sequence: TGTGCCAGCAGCGGGACCCGGGACAGGGGTGATAGCAATCAGCCCCAGCATTTT. This translates into CASSGTRDRGDSNQPQHF.